The source of this T cell receptor beta chain is a study of Tregs in tolerant kidney transplant recipients. Study-level results: Tregs expanded with activated donor B cells seemed most donor-specific. Biological reproducibility was not directly addressed, but technical replication error appeared minimal.

Sequencing was performed with immunoSEQ multiplex PCR; in TCRdb, only in-frame clones are kept and a portion is missing. Altogether 200,000 to 300,000 clones are present, 80% to 85% being singletons, with the ten largest covering less than 0.75%. The V gene's germline CDR1 is SGHRS and CDR2 YFSETQ. The CDR3 has 13 amino acids. Trimming stripped 7 bases from V and 2 bases from J, with 11 bases between. Thawed PBMCs were FACS-sorted into unstimulated CD4+CD25+CD127- regulatory T cells, CD4+CD25- non-regulatory cells, CD4 and CD8 cells. Concerning this clone: Its target is unknown.

The gene calls are TRBV5-1 and TRBJ2-3; D ambiguous. Sequenced: CD4+ T cells from blood. The clonotype originates from a human donor in good health. DNA of the CDR3: TGCGCCAGCGGCGCAGGACCCACAGATACGCAGTATTTT. Its protein product is CASGAGPTDTQYF.